The 27 T cell receptor beta chains below were found in one sample sequenced in a study of T cell responses to AZD1222 COVID-19 vaccine (dated by TCRdb to the early 2020s). Reading the label with the study, this specimen's time point is: baseline before first vaccination. The library was produced with the immunoSEQ multiplex PCR assay. TCRdb took this table from immuneACCESS and kept in-frame rearrangements with V and J called. Such tables lack part of the clones; where checked against another copy, unresolved V genes explain under half of the gap, and the rest is unexplained. In all, the sample holds around 84,000 clones, and more than 70% of those were seen once. About 8.7% of the sample is held by the ten biggest clonotypes. The sequences come from peripheral blood, collected on day 0 of AZD1222 vaccination. The origin of the receptors is an adult in good health.

This clone was found once. The chain uses TRBV9 and TRBJ2-3; D not resolved. The CDR3 loop spans 12 amino acids. Germline loops: CDR1 SGDLS, CDR2 YYNGEE. V lost 5 bases to trimming and J lost 4 bases, with 8 bases between them. The CDR3 nucleotides are TGTGCCAGCAGTAAACAGCCAGATACGCAGTATTTT. Translation gives CASSKQPDTQYF.

The CDR3 DNA reads TGCAGCGTTGTTCTTTACAGGCGAAACACCGGGGAGCTGTTTTTT. Amino acid sequence: CSVVLYRRNTGELFF. The genes are TRBV29-1 and TRBJ2-2; a possible D gene is TRBD1 (5 bases). This CDR3 is 15 amino acids long. V was clipped by 4 bases and J by 2 bases, with 14 bases between them. The germline gives CDR1 SQVTM, CDR2 ANQGSEA.

V usage is TRBV6-5 and J usage is TRBJ2-7, with D perhaps given as TRBD1 or TRBD2 (7 bases each). The CDR3 runs 14 residues. V was clipped by 6 bases and J by 5 bases, with 17 bases between them. Germline V gene data show CDR1 as MNHEY and CDR2 as SVGAGI. The CDR3 DNA reads as TGTGCCAGCAGCGCTTACCAGGGGGGGAACGAGCAGTACTTC. Its translation: CASSAYQGGNEQYF.

This clone was counted once. The genes are TRBV10-2 and TRBJ1-6; D remains ambiguous. V lost 1 base and J 2 bases, leaving 12 bases between the germline ends. This CDR3 has 17 amino acids. Germline values: CDR1 WSHSY, CDR2 SAAADI. The CDR3 DNA follows: TGCGCCAGCAGTGAGTTTAGTGGAGGGACCTATAATTCACCCCTCCACTTT. This codes for CASSEFSGGTYNSPLHF.

This chain connects TRBV19 to TRBJ1-2; possible D gene TRBD1, 6 bases. Between the trimmed V and J ends, which lost 3 bases and 3 bases, there was a span of 14 bases. Per the germline V gene, CDR1 is LNHDA and CDR2 is SQIVND (reference sequence). This CDR3 has 15 residues. Here the CDR3 reads CASSIRTDYYYGYTF. The CDR3 DNA is TGTGCCAGTAGTATCCGGACAGACTATTACTATGGCTACACCTTC.

The chain couples TRBV5-1 to TRBJ2-1; TRBD2 matches at 8 bases. The J segment lost 5 bases and the V segment lost 4 bases, leaving 5 bases of the junction unmatched. This CDR3 is built from 14 residues. Germline lookup yields CDR1 SGHRS and CDR2 YFSETQ. The CDR3 DNA reads as TGCGCCAGCAGCGACGGGAGGGCCGACAATGAGCAGTTCTTC. It specifies CASSDGRADNEQFF.

This clone has a handful of counts. The chain is built from TRBV7-9 and TRBJ1-3; D remains ambiguous. Per the germline V gene, CDR1 is SEHNR and CDR2 is FQNEAQ (reference sequence). The ends were cut back, 7 bases at V and 2 bases at J, with 3 bases in the middle. CDR3 length: 11 residues. In DNA form, the CDR3 reads TGTGCCAGCAACCCTGGAAACACCATATATTTT. It translates to CASNPGNTIYF.

The chain combines TRBV5-6 with TRBJ2-5; D possibly corresponds to TRBD2 (5 bases). The germline V gene has CDR1 SGHDT and CDR2 YYEEEE. The germline V and J ends were trimmed by 7 bases and 3 bases, with 13 bases remaining between them. This CDR3 spans 13 amino acids. The CDR3 nucleotides are TGTGCCAGCGTTTTCTCACTAGAAGAGACCCAGTACTTC. Residues: CASVFSLEETQYF.

This clone was detected only once. This chain links TRBV4-3 with TRBJ2-3; D may be TRBD2 (5 bases). This CDR3 is built from 15 residues. Per the germline V gene, CDR1 is LGHNA and CDR2 is YSLEER. The V gene lost 4 bases and the J gene lost 0 bases, with 11 bases spanning the gap. The CDR3 nucleotides are TGCGCCAGCAGCCCCACCGGGATTAGCACAGATACGCAGTATTTT. Protein: CASSPTGISTDTQYF.

The chain joins TRBV3-1 (or the pseudogene TRBV3-2) to TRBJ1-3, with 8 bases fitting TRBD1. Germline assignment: CDR1 LGHDT and CDR2 YNNKEL (reference sequence). V was clipped by 4 bases and J by 0 bases; unmatched bases: 8. The CDR3 sequence is 17 residues long. This chain's CDR3 is CASSPWTGKSSGNTIYF. The DNA for the CDR3 is TGTGCCAGCAGCCCCTGGACAGGGAAGAGCTCTGGAAACACCATATATTTT.

The CDR3 sequence: CASSEGPGGDTDTQYF. CDR3 bases: TGTGCCAGCAGTGAGGGACCGGGAGGAGACACAGATACGCAGTATTTT. The chain is built from TRBV6-1 and TRBJ2-3; TRBD2 aligns across 7 bases. Trimming took 3 bases from V and 2 from J; bases not matched to a gene: 8. Germline V gene data show CDR1 as MNHNS and CDR2 as SASEGT. The CDR3 is 16 amino acids.

This chain joins TRBV7-8 and TRBJ1-1; no reliable D call. The CDR3 is 16 amino acids. Per the germline V gene, CDR1 is SGHVS and CDR2 is FQNEAQ. Trimming removed 1 base from V and 4 bases from J, with 16 bases in between. In nucleotides, the CDR3 is TGTGCCAGCAGCTTAGTGGTTGTATTGGGGAGCACTGAAGCTTTCTTT. As protein: CASSLVVVLGSTEAFF.

The chain couples TRBV19 to TRBJ2-2, with 7 bases fitting TRBD1. CDR3 size: 15 residues. The V gene's germline CDR1 is LNHDA and CDR2 SQIVND (reference sequence). Losses at the gene ends were 1 base for V and 6 bases for J; bases not matched to a gene: 5. Here the CDR3 DNA reads TGTGCCAGTAGTATAGGGAGTCAGGGGGCCGGGGAGCTGTTTTTT. Protein product: CASSIGSQGAGELFF.

The chain has TRBV28 and TRBJ1-5, with D maybe TRBD1 (6 bases). CDR1 is MDHEN, CDR2 SYDVKM, per germline. The CDR3 is 13 residues long. V shed 6 bases and J shed 3 bases, with 9 bases lying between them. CDR3 sequence (DNA): TGTGCCAGCAGCCGACAGGTCAATCAGCCCCAGCATTTT. Its protein product is CASSRQVNQPQHF.

DNA for the CDR3: TGTGCCAGCTCACCTTATACCCGAGAGCCATGGAGCTACACCTTC. This encodes CASSPYTREPWSYTF. The V call is TRBV18, the J call TRBJ1-2; D remains ambiguous. The germline CDR1 and CDR2 sequences are KGHSH and LQKENI. The CDR3 consists of 15 residues. The V and J ends lost 3 bases and 9 bases respectively, with 20 bases between them.

The chain employs TRBV5-4 and TRBJ2-1, with D possibly matching TRBD1 (7 bases). Germline loops: CDR1 SGHNT, CDR2 YYREEE (reference sequence). The CDR3 extends over 15 amino acids. Trimming cost V 3 bases and J 2 bases, with 12 bases left between them. The CDR3, as DNA: TGTGCCAGCAGCTCGCAGGGGGGAACCTACAATGAGCAGTTCTTC. Translation gives CASSSQGGTYNEQFF.

This clone was counted a single time. This chain joins TRBV5-6 and TRBJ2-7; no clear D gene. Deletions cut 2 bases from V and 3 bases from J, with 9 bases between. Germline CDR1 reads SGHDT; CDR2 reads YYEEEE. The CDR3 extends over 13 amino acids. The CDR3: CASSFTQNYEQYF. The CDR3 bases are TGTGCCAGCAGCTTTACTCAAAACTACGAGCAGTACTTC.

The CDR3 sequence: CASSPRGSGGPTDTQYF. The CDR3 coding sequence is TGTGCCAGCAGTCCCCGGGGTAGCGGGGGGCCCACAGATACGCAGTATTTT. The chain uses TRBV6-6 and TRBJ2-3; 10 bases map to TRBD2. The CDR3 covers 17 residues. Trimming removed 5 bases from V and 2 bases from J; junction bases left unmatched: 10. Germline-derived CDR1 and CDR2 are MNHNY and SVGAGI (reference sequence).

The chain uses TRBV4-1 and TRBJ1-4; D is undetermined. The CDR3 runs to 16 residues. CDR1 is MGHRA and CDR2 is YSYEKL in the germline V gene. V lost 3 bases to trimming and J lost 8 bases, with 19 bases between them. CDR3 in DNA: TGCGCCAGCAGCCAGGCGGGTTTGGTCCGGGGAGAAAAACTGTTTTTT. It is translated as CASSQAGLVRGEKLFF.

The gene calls are TRBV7-3 and TRBJ1-1; TRBD1 aligns across 8 bases. Looked up from germline, CDR1 is SGHTA and CDR2 is FQGTGA. The length of the CDR3 is 16 residues. J was trimmed by 5 bases and V by 5 bases; bases with no gene match: 13. As DNA, the CDR3 is TGTGCCAGCAGCCCGCTATCGACAGGGGTGGGTACTGAAGCTTTCTTT. It encodes CASSPLSTGVGTEAFF.

A few counts support this clone. The genes are TRBV19 and TRBJ1-3; D is uncertain. The CDR3 totals 14 residues. Germline CDR1 and CDR2: LNHDA and SQIVND (reference sequence). Trimming shortened V by 5 bases and J by 0 bases, and 8 bases separated the two germline ends. CDR3 protein: CASSSSYSGNTIYF. CDR3 sequence (DNA): TGTGCCAGTAGTTCTAGCTACTCTGGAAACACCATATATTTT. The whole variable domain, filled in from reference TRBV19 and TRBJ1-3, reads DGGITQSPKYLFRKEGQNVTLSCEQNLNHDAMYWYRQDPGQGLRLIYYSQIVNDFQKGDIAEGYSVSREKKESFPLTVTSAQKNPTAFYLCASSSSYSGNTIYFGEGSWLTVV.

This chain joins TRBV4-2 and TRBJ1-1; 9 bases are shared with TRBD1. This CDR3 spans 14 amino acids. Germline assignment: CDR1 LGHNA and CDR2 YNFKEQ. The V gene end was trimmed by 4 bases and the J gene end by 3 bases; junction bases not matched to a gene: 3. The DNA of the CDR3 is TGTGCCAGCAGCCGGGGACAGGGAGACACTGAAGCTTTCTTT. Encoded protein: CASSRGQGDTEAFF.

Only a few counts were recorded for this clone. The chain uses TRBV28 and TRBJ1-5; 7 positions agree with TRBD1. V lost 6 bases to trimming and J lost 4 bases; unmatched junction nucleotides: 12. Germline V CDR1 and CDR2: MDHEN, SYDVKM. The CDR3 loop spans 16 amino acids. Written as DNA, the CDR3 is TGTGCCAGCAGACATGACAGGGCTACCAGTAATCAGCCCCAGCATTTT. Translation: CASRHDRATSNQPQHF.

The chain couples TRBV6-5 to TRBJ1-1; possibly TRBD1 for D (5 bases). The CDR3 has 13 residues. Trimming removed 7 bases from V and 0 bases from J, with 9 bases in between. Germline V lookup: CDR1 MNHEY, CDR2 SVGAGI. This CDR3 is CASKIQVNTEAFF. In DNA, the CDR3 is TGTGCCAGCAAAATACAGGTGAACACTGAAGCTTTCTTT.

This clone was counted a few times. The chain uses TRBV18 and TRBJ2-3, with 10 positions matching TRBD2. Losses at the gene ends were 0 bases for V and 0 bases for J; bases not matched to a gene: 12. Germline CDR1 reads KGHSH; CDR2 reads LQKENI. The CDR3 totals 20 residues. CDR3 bases: TGTGCCAGCTCACCACCGCTACCCCTAGCGGGGGACCCTAGCACAGATACGCAGTATTTT. The encoded protein is CASSPPLPLAGDPSTDTQYF. Filled out from reference TRBV18 and TRBJ2-3, the complete variable domain reads NAGVMQNPRHLVRRRGQEARLRCSPMKGHSHVYWYRQLPEEGLKFMVYLQKENIIDESGMPKERFSAEFPKEGPSILRIQQVVRGDSAAYFCASSPPLPLAGDPSTDTQYFGPGTRLTVL.

This chain uses TRBV14 with TRBJ1-4; possible D gene TRBD1, 6 bases. The V end was cut by 5 bases, the J end by 5 bases, with 9 bases between. There are 13 residues in the CDR3. The V gene's germline CDR1 is SGHDN and CDR2 FVKESK. CDR3 residues: CASSRGINEKLFF. The CDR3 DNA reads as TGTGCCAGCAGCAGGGGGATAAATGAAAAACTGTTTTTT.

This clone was recorded only once. The CDR3 loop reads CAISTISGTVTDTQYF. Here the CDR3 DNA reads TGTGCCATCAGTACCATTTCCGGGACGGTGACAGATACGCAGTATTTT. This chain connects TRBV10-3 to TRBJ2-3, with D possibly being TRBD1 or TRBD2 (5 bases each). V lost 5 bases and J 3 bases, leaving 18 bases between the germline ends. The CDR3 sequence is 16 residues long. From germline, CDR1 is ENHRY and CDR2 SYGVKD.